This TCR beta chain appears in the sequencing data of a study of beta chain features in type 1 diabetes. This clone was observed a few times. Its antigen is not known. Germline CDR1 GTSNPN, CDR2 SVGIG (reference sequence). The V gene lost 0 bases and the J gene lost 0 bases, with 17 bases spanning the gap. The CDR3 contains 17 residues. Whole-study results and caveats: Across patients, naive, central memory and Treg TCRB repertoires exhibited apparently greater similarity than was observed across healthy donors. PCR might preferentially amplify shorter templates, equally in patients and controls.

Sequencing targeted expressed TCRB transcripts, as all isolated RNA had been reverse transcribed. Using immunoSEQ multiplex PCR, the repertoire was profiled, and TCRdb retains in-frame clones only, with some absent. The profile shows approximately 400,000 clones, about 14% of them singletons. The chain is built from TRBV30 and TRBJ1-2; TRBD1 is a possible D gene (5 bases). This TCR was sampled from a woman between 18 and 29 years old in good health. Sequenced input: naive CD4+ T cells from blood. CDR3: CAWSVGVGGGPNYGYTF. In nucleotides, the CDR3 is TGTGCCTGGAGTGTGGGCGTCGGGGGAGGCCCTAACTATGGCTACACCTTC.